One and the same sample provided the 31 T cell receptor beta chains below, sequenced in a study of blood T cells in healthy people across ages. Primers used in a second PCR of about 6 to 11 cycles were a sample-barcoded 5' primer and a J-beta primer mix. TCRdb analysed the 5' RACE reads with MiXCR anew, one entry per CDR3 protein. The sample shows about 1.6 million distinct CDR3 sequences, roughly 32% of them seen only once. The sequencing input was blood. These receptor sequences come from a woman aged 25 to 39 in good health.

This clonotype was counted ten times or more. V usage is TRBV7-2 and J usage is TRBJ2-1, with D unclear. The V end lost 5 bases, the J end lost 8 bases, and 22 bases lay between the germline ends. The CDR3 extends over 16 amino acids. CDR1 SGHTA and CDR2 FQGNSA come from the germline V gene. CDR3 sequence (DNA): TGTGCCAGCAGCCTCACTGGCGGAAGCCCTTGGGATGAGCAGTTCTTC. Its protein is CASSLTGGSPWDEQFF.

Turning to this clonotype: A junction boundary mismatches the germline segment, possibly from a read error. V is TRBV9 and J is TRBJ2-6; TRBD1 is a possible D gene (5 bases). From germline, CDR1 is SGDLS and CDR2 YYNGEE. This CDR3 has 15 amino acids. CDR3 bases: TGTGCCAGCAGCGGTATTGCCCCTGGGGCCAGCGTCCTGACTTTC. This encodes CASSGIAPGASVLTF. Using reference TRBV9 and TRBJ2-6 for the parts outside the CDR3, the full variable domain is DSGVTQTPKHLITATGQRVTLRCSPRSGDLSVYWYQQSLDQGLQFLIQYYNGEERAKGNILERFSAQQFPDLHSELNLSSLELGDSALYFCASSGIAPGASVLTFGAGSRLTVL.

The V gene is TRBV14, the J gene TRBJ2-1; perhaps TRBD1 as D (6 bases). CDR1 and CDR2 from the germline V gene are SGHDN and FVKESK. Trimming cost V 0 bases and J 10 bases, with 13 bases left between them. The CDR3 is made up of 14 amino acids. As DNA, the CDR3 is TGTGCCAGCAGCCAAGAGGGACAATGGTACGAGCAGTTCTTC. It encodes CASSQEGQWYEQFF. Using reference TRBV14 and TRBJ2-1 for the parts outside the CDR3, the full variable domain is EAGVTQFPSHSVIEKGQTVTLRCDPISGHDNLYWYRRVMGKEIKFLLHFVKESKQDESGMPNNRFLAERTGGTYSTLKVQPAELEDSGVYFCASSQEGQWYEQFFGPGTRLTVL.

The rearrangement links TRBV5-6 to TRBJ2-7; D is unresolved. V lost 4 bases and J 1 base, leaving 9 bases between the germline ends. This CDR3 is 13 amino acids long. The V gene's germline CDR1 is SGHDT and CDR2 YYEEEE. CDR3 amino acids: CASSTTPSYEQYF. The CDR3 coding sequence is TGTGCCAGCAGCACCACACCGTCCTACGAGCAGTACTTC.

This clonotype showed up just a few times. V gene TRBV9 combines with J gene TRBJ1-1; possibly TRBD1 for D (5 bases). Per the germline V gene, CDR1 is SGDLS and CDR2 is YYNGEE. Trimming cost V 4 bases and J 1 base, with 14 bases left between them. This CDR3 has 15 amino acids. In DNA, the CDR3 is TGTGCCAGCAGCCCCGGAACAGGATCGAACACTGAAGCTTTCTTT. It codes for CASSPGTGSNTEAFF.

This clonotype was detected only a few times. The CDR3 DNA sequence: TGCGCCAGCATTCAATTCACATTTAGCGCGACCCAGTACTTC. This gives the protein CASIQFTFSATQYF. This chain links TRBV4-1 with TRBJ2-5, with D perhaps matching TRBD2 (5 bases). The germline CDR1 and CDR2 sequences are MGHRA and YSYEKL. V was trimmed by 7 bases and J by 7 bases, leaving 19 bases between them. The CDR3 runs 14 residues.

The rearrangement uses TRBV12-3 or TRBV12-4 and TRBJ1-5, with unresolved D. This CDR3 is built from 15 residues. V shed 1 base and J shed 4 bases, with 11 bases lying between them. The DNA for the CDR3 is TGTGCCAGCAGTTTAGTAGGGTTTGGGAATCAGCCCCAGCATTTT. It codes for CASSLVGFGNQPQHF.

The chain joins TRBV5-6 to TRBJ2-7; D gene unclear. Trimming cost V 2 bases and J 3 bases, with 21 bases left between them. The germline V gene encodes CDR1 SGHDT and CDR2 YYEEEE. The CDR3 contains 17 residues. CDR3 residues: CASSLSALWGRGYEQYF. Here the CDR3 DNA reads TGTGCCAGCAGCTTATCAGCTTTATGGGGTAGAGGCTACGAGCAGTACTTC. The full variable domain, rest sourced from reference TRBV5-6 and TRBJ2-7, is DAGVTQSPTHLIKTRGQQVTLRCSPKSGHDTVSWYQQALGQGPQFIFQYYEEEERQRGNFPDRFSGHQFPNYSSELNVNALLLGDSALYLCASSLSALWGRGYEQYFGPGTRLTVT.

The chain uses TRBV7-3 and TRBJ1-1, with TRBD1 identical over 10 bases. The germline V gene encodes CDR1 SGHTA and CDR2 FQGTGA. This CDR3 is built from 16 residues. The J segment lost 4 bases and the V segment lost 5 bases, leaving 10 bases of the junction unmatched. CDR3 sequence reads: CASSGTGQGLSTEAFF. In nucleotides, the CDR3 is TGTGCCAGCAGCGGGACGGGACAGGGGTTGAGCACTGAAGCTTTCTTT.

This clonotype occurred a few times. The chain recombines TRBV20-1 with TRBJ2-7, with TRBD2 identical over 16 bases. Trimming took 6 bases from V and 0 from J; bases not matched to a gene: 11. Per germline, CDR1 DFQATT and CDR2 SNEGSKA (reference sequence). This CDR3 has 18 residues. CDR3 sequence (DNA): TGCAGTGCATCGGGACTAGCGGGAGGGGTCTCGAGCTCCTACGAGCAGTACTTC. Amino acids: CSASGLAGGVSSSYEQYF.

Comments on this clonotype: A clone one base away is much larger, so this may be a read error. This chain connects TRBV20-1 to TRBJ1-2, with 7 bases matching TRBD1. CDR3 length: 12 residues. After removal of 8 bases from V and 2 bases from J, the junction contained 5 bases not matched to a gene. CDR1 DFQATT and CDR2 SNEGSKA come from the germline V gene (reference sequence). CDR3 bases: TGCAGTAAGGGGGCTATCAACTATGGCTACACCTTC. Protein sequence: CSKGAINYGYTF.

The V and J genes are TRBV7-3 and TRBJ2-3; perhaps D is TRBD1 or TRBD2 (6 bases each). CDR1 is SGHTA, CDR2 FQGTGA, per germline. CDR3 size: 14 residues. Trimming cost V 1 base and J 5 bases, with 10 bases left between them. The CDR3 loop is CASSLIGGQDTQYF. Written as DNA, the CDR3 is TGTGCCAGCAGCTTAATCGGGGGCCAAGATACGCAGTATTTT. Combining the CDR3 with reference TRBV7-3 and TRBJ2-3 gives the whole variable domain GAGVSQTPSNKVTEKGKYVELRCDPISGHTALYWYRQSLGQGPEFLIYFQGTGAADDSGLPNDRFFAVRPEGSVSTLKIQRTERGDSAVYLCASSLIGGQDTQYFGPGTRLTVL.

This clonotype has only a few counts. This rearrangement joins TRBV20-1 to TRBJ2-1; TRBD1 agrees at 9 bases. The CDR3 extends over 15 amino acids. Trimming at V came to 0 bases and at J to 6 bases, leaving 6 bases not matched to a gene. Looked up from germline, CDR1 is DFQATT and CDR2 is SNEGSKA (reference sequence). Here the CDR3 reads CSARDLRTGVNEQFF. The CDR3, as DNA: TGCAGTGCTAGAGATCTGCGGACAGGGGTCAATGAGCAGTTCTTC.

This clonotype was recorded a few times. The chain recombines TRBV27 with TRBJ2-7, with 9 bases aligning to TRBD1. CDR3 size: 12 residues. The V gene end was trimmed by 10 bases and the J gene end by 5 bases; junction bases not matched to a gene: 6. Germline lookup yields CDR1 MNHEY and CDR2 SMNVEV (reference sequence). In DNA form, the CDR3 reads TGTGCCACCCGGACAGGGGTCCACGAGCAGTACTTC. Translated: CATRTGVHEQYF.

This clonotype turned up a few times. The J gene is TRBJ2-3, the V gene TRBV20-1; 7 bases map to TRBD2. The CDR3 totals 15 residues. With V trimmed by 1 base and J by 0 bases, 4 bases remained unmatched. CDR1 DFQATT and CDR2 SNEGSKA come from the germline V gene (reference sequence). The CDR3 DNA reads as TGCAGTGCTAGAGCCTTTAGCGGGAGCACAGATACGCAGTATTTT. The encoded protein is CSARAFSGSTDTQYF.

CDR3 bases: TGTGCCTGGGCCTCTGGAGAAGGCCAGTACTTC. It encodes CAWASGEGQYF. This chain joins TRBV30 and TRBJ2-5, with D unclear. The V and J ends lost 5 bases and 10 bases respectively, with 14 bases between them. Germline CDR1 reads GTSNPN; CDR2 reads SVGIG (reference sequence). The CDR3 covers 11 residues. The full variable domain, in which reference TRBV30 and TRBJ2-5 provide the parts outside the CDR3, is SQTIHQWPATLVQPVGSPLSLECTVEGTSNPNLYWYRQAAGRGLQLLFYSVGIGQISSEVPQNLSASRPQDRQFILSSKKLLLSDSGFYLCAWASGEGQYFGPGTRLLVL.

This clonotype was recorded many times. CDR3 protein: CASTRNRGAYEQYF. The CDR3 nucleotides are TGTGCCAGCACCCGGAACAGGGGGGCTTACGAGCAGTACTTC. This rearrangement joins TRBV9 to TRBJ2-7; TRBD1 aligns across 8 bases. The CDR3 sequence is 14 residues long. The germline gives CDR1 SGDLS, CDR2 YYNGEE. Trimming removed 6 bases from V and 4 bases from J; junction bases left unmatched: 9.

CDR3 coding DNA: TGTGCCAGCAGTGGGACAGGGGGCCCCTATAATTCACCCCTCCACTTT. Its protein is CASSGTGGPYNSPLHF. This sequence joins TRBV25-1 and TRBJ1-6; TRBD1 aligns across 11 bases. Per germline, CDR1 MGHDK and CDR2 SYGVNS. V lost 4 bases, J lost 2 bases, and 1 base stayed unmatched. This CDR3 contains 16 residues. The variable domain in full, completed from reference TRBV25-1 and TRBJ1-6, reads EADIYQTPRYLVIGTGKKITLECSQTMGHDKMYWYQQDPGMELHLIHYSYGVNSTEKGDLSSESTVSRIRTEHFPLTLESARPSHTSQYLCASSGTGGPYNSPLHFGNGTRLTVT.

Regarding this clonotype: One junction end does not reproduce the germline sequence, and a read error may be involved. The chain couples TRBV28 to TRBJ2-4; 8 nucleotides align to TRBD2. This CDR3 has 14 amino acids. The V gene's germline CDR1 is MDHEN and CDR2 SYDVKM. CDR3 region: CASRSTSGKSIQYF. The DNA for the CDR3 is TGTGCCAGCAGGAGCACTAGCGGAAAAAGCATTCAGTACTTC. The full variable domain, completed using reference TRBV28 and TRBJ2-4, is DVKVTQSSRYLVKRTGEKVFLECVQDMDHENMFWYRQDPGLGLRLIYFSYDVKMKEKGDIPEGYSVSREKKERFSLILESASTNQTSMYLCASRSTSGKSIQYFGAGTRLSVL.

This clonotype has just one count. At one boundary the junction diverges from the germline segment, which might be a read error. This chain uses TRBV12-3 or TRBV12-4 with TRBJ1-6, with D unresolved. The CDR3 totals 14 residues. The CDR3 nucleotides read TGTGCCAGCAGCCTGGGCGGGTATAATTCACTCCTCCACTTT. It translates to CASSLGGYNSLLHF.

This chain links TRBV20-1 with TRBJ1-2; tentative D call: TRBD1 (5 bases). Germline CDR1 reads DFQATT; CDR2 reads SNEGSKA (reference sequence). V lost 1 base, J lost 10 bases, and 13 bases lay in between. The length of the CDR3 is 12 residues. The CDR3 region is CSARVQGGVYTF. DNA of the CDR3: TGCAGTGCTAGAGTTCAGGGCGGGGTCTACACCTTC.

The rearrangement uses TRBV5-1 and TRBJ1-2; D remains unclear. Germline V lookup: CDR1 SGHRS, CDR2 YFSETQ. V gave up 5 bases and J gave up 2 bases, with 16 bases separating them. CDR3 length: 15 amino acids. CDR3 protein: CASSLMVGINYGYTF. CDR3 DNA sequence: TGCGCCAGCAGTTTAATGGTTGGGATCAACTATGGCTACACCTTC.

Details on this clonotype: A much larger clonotype is one base distant, so this may be a read error. The CDR3 does not end in the conserved phenylalanine or tryptophan, so this is likely a read error. This chain connects TRBV10-3 to TRBJ2-3; D may be TRBD1 or TRBD2 (5 bases each). V was pared by 0 bases and J by 2 bases, with 6 bases between. The CDR3 is 14 amino acids. The V gene's germline CDR1 is ENHRY and CDR2 SYGVKD. CDR3 nucleotides: TGTGCCATCAGTGAGTCGGGGGTCACAGATACGCAGTATGTT. Translating gives CAISESGVTDTQYV.

This clonotype was found a few times. The chain has TRBV6-5 and TRBJ2-1, with 13 bases aligning to TRBD2. The CDR3 totals 16 residues. The germline gives CDR1 MNHEY, CDR2 SVGAGI. V gave up 2 bases and J gave up 2 bases; unmatched junction bases: 0. CDR3 nucleotides: TGTGCCAGCAGTTACACTAGCGGGAGGGCCTACAATGAGCAGTTCTTC. Encoded protein: CASSYTSGRAYNEQFF.

The chain couples TRBV5-1 to TRBJ2-5; D unclear. From germline, CDR1 is SGHRS and CDR2 YFSETQ. V gave up 0 bases and J gave up 5 bases, with 11 bases separating them. The CDR3 has 14 residues. In DNA form, the CDR3 reads TGCGCCAGCAGCTTGGATCCCGAATCGGAGACCCAGTACTTC. This sequence encodes CASSLDPESETQYF. Based on the CDR3 plus reference TRBV5-1 and TRBJ2-5, the full variable domain is KAGVTQTPRYLIKTRGQQVTLSCSPISGHRSVSWYQQTPGQGLQFLFEYFSETQRNKGNFPGRFSGRQFSNSRSEMNVSTLELGDSALYLCASSLDPESETQYFGPGTRLLVL.

This chain joins TRBV6-6 and TRBJ1-4; TRBD1 matches at 7 bases. The germline gives CDR1 MNHNY, CDR2 SVGAGI (reference sequence). The V gene end was trimmed by 8 bases and the J gene end by 6 bases; junction bases not matched to a gene: 12. The CDR3 contains 15 residues. In DNA form, the CDR3 reads TGTGCCAGCTCCCCAGGGAGGGGGCTTGATGAAAAACTGTTTTTT. Residues: CASSPGRGLDEKLFF.

The J gene is TRBJ1-6, the V gene TRBV10-2; 10 bases are shared with TRBD1. Germline V gene lookup returns CDR1 WSHSY and CDR2 SAAADI. V trimming: 8 bases; J trimming: 7 bases; junction bases outside the gene matches: 5. The CDR3 covers 14 residues. CDR3: CASGDRGRNSPLHF. DNA of the CDR3: TGCGCCAGCGGGGACAGGGGCAGAAATTCACCCCTCCACTTT.

This clonotype was found a few times. The chain carries TRBV20-1 and TRBJ1-2; 8 bases match TRBD1. The CDR3 runs 12 residues. CDR1 and CDR2 from the germline V gene are DFQATT and SNEGSKA (reference sequence). The CDR3 coding sequence is TGCAGCGGTAACAGGGGGGCGGATGGCTACACCTTC. This encodes CSGNRGADGYTF.

This clonotype was picked up a small number of times. J is TRBJ1-2 and V is TRBV12-3 or TRBV12-4; the D is unclear. This CDR3 contains 12 residues. Trimming left V 5 bases short and J 6 bases short, with 10 bases between. This CDR3 reads CASSPDLDGYTF. The CDR3 DNA is TGTGCCAGCAGTCCCGACCTTGATGGCTACACCTTC.

Comments on this clonotype: A read error may explain this, as a much larger clone is one base away. This rearrangement joins TRBV4-1 to TRBJ2-3; the match to TRBD2 covers 15 bases. The germline V gene encodes CDR1 MGHRA and CDR2 YSYEKL. The CDR3 totals 19 residues. CDR3 DNA: TGCGCCGGCAGCCGGGCCCCGGGACTAGCGGGGGGAAACGCAGATACGCAGTATTTT. Encoded protein: CAGSRAPGLAGGNADTQYF.

This clonotype was seen only a few times. The chain carries TRBV27 and TRBJ2-3; 10 positions agree with TRBD1. The length of the CDR3 is 14 residues. The V and J ends lost 5 bases and 5 bases, in that order; junction bases with no gene match: 4. Germline CDR1 and CDR2: MNHEY and SMNVEV (reference sequence). The CDR3 spells CASSDRGLIDTQYF. CDR3 coding DNA: TGTGCCAGCAGTGACAGGGGGCTTATAGATACGCAGTATTTT.